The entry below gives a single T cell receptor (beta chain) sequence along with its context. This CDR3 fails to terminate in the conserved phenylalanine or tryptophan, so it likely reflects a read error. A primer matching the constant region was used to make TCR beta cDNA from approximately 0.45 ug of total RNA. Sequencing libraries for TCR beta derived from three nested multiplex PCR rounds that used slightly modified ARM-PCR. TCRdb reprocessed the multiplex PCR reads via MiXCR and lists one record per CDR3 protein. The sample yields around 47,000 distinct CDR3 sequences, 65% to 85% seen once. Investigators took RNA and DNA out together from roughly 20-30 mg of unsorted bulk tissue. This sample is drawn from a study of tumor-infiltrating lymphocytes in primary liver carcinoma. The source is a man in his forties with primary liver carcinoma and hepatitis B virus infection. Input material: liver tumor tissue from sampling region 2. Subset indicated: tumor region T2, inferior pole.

CDR3 residues: CASSQDTTDLNEKLFI. CDR3 nucleotides: TGCGCCAGTAGCCAAGATACCACGGACCTCAATGAAAAACTGTTTATT. The chain combines TRBV4-3 with TRBJ1-4, with D unclear. CDR1 and CDR2 (germline): LGHNA, YSLEER. The CDR3 is made up of 16 amino acids.